One and the same sample provided the 8 T cell receptor beta chains below, sequenced in a study of lymphopenia after photon versus proton radiotherapy. The assay was immunoSEQ multiplex PCR, and TCRdb's table has in-frame clones only and misses some. The top ten hold around 0.81% of the sample, which has roughly 25,000 clones, more than 75% seen once. The sample consisted of peripheral blood, taken from a patient treated with photon-based radiotherapy. The receptors derive from a woman in her fifties or sixties with cholangiocarcinoma.

This clone was picked up one time. The J gene is TRBJ1-1, the V gene TRBV30; D may be TRBD1 (5 bases). Germline V gene sequence: CDR1 GTSNPN, CDR2 SVGIG (reference sequence). Trimming left V 1 base short and J 9 bases short, with 15 bases between. This CDR3 comprises 13 residues. The CDR3 spells CAWSEAPSGQAFF. The CDR3 DNA reads as TGTGCCTGGAGTGAGGCGCCGTCGGGGCAAGCTTTCTTT.

V usage is TRBV10-3 and J usage is TRBJ1-5; 8 bases align to TRBD1. With V trimmed by 4 bases and J by 2 bases, 4 bases remained unmatched. CDR1 ENHRY and CDR2 SYGVKD come from the germline V gene. The CDR3 is 15 amino acids. CDR3 loop: CAISAGGGGNQPQHF. The CDR3 nucleotides are TGTGCCATCAGTGCAGGGGGCGGTGGCAATCAGCCCCAGCATTTT.

The chain has TRBV5-1 and TRBJ1-1, with TRBD1 as a possible D gene (5 bases). The CDR3 is 14 residues long. The germline CDR1 and CDR2 sequences are SGHRS and YFSETQ. The germline V and J ends were trimmed by 1 base and 3 bases, with 10 bases remaining between them. The CDR3 reads CASSLLVGDTEAFF. DNA of the CDR3: TGCGCCAGCAGCTTGTTAGTAGGGGACACTGAAGCTTTCTTT. Full variable domain (remainder filled in from reference TRBV5-1 and TRBJ1-1): KAGVTQTPRYLIKTRGQQVTLSCSPISGHRSVSWYQQTPGQGLQFLFEYFSETQRNKGNFPGRFSGRQFSNSRSEMNVSTLELGDSALYLCASSLLVGDTEAFFGQGTRLTVV.

The V call is TRBV28, the J call TRBJ2-7; D unresolved. Germline CDR1 and CDR2: MDHEN and SYDVKM. The CDR3 covers 14 residues. Trimming took off 3 bases at V and 5 bases at J, with 14 bases between the two ends. The CDR3 reads CASSFPLSFNEQYF. The CDR3 DNA reads TGTGCCAGCAGTTTCCCCCTCTCATTCAACGAGCAGTACTTC.

The J gene is TRBJ1-2, the V gene TRBV5-1; D is undetermined. Trimming took 0 bases from V and 3 from J, leaving 9 bases between them. The CDR3 runs 14 residues. Germline V gene sequence: CDR1 SGHRS, CDR2 YFSETQ. CDR3 sequence: CASSLGLEYYGYTF. CDR3 bases: TGCGCCAGCAGCTTGGGACTGGAATACTATGGCTACACCTTC.

This clone was seen a single time. For the CDR3, the DNA is TGTGCCAGCAGCTTAGAACAGTATAATTCACCCCTCCACTTT. Its translation: CASSLEQYNSPLHF. The chain joins TRBV7-9 to TRBJ1-6; D uncertain. Germline V gives CDR1 SEHNR, CDR2 FQNEAQ (reference sequence). Trimming left V 1 base short and J 4 bases short, with 5 bases between. The CDR3 length is 14 residues.

The J gene is TRBJ2-7, the V gene TRBV7-2; possibly TRBD1 or TRBD2 for D (5 bases each). The germline V gene has CDR1 SGHTA and CDR2 FQGNSA. Trimming cost V 5 bases and J 2 bases, with 19 bases left between them. CDR3 length: 16 residues. The CDR3 region has the DNA TGTGCCAGCAGCCCATTCGTGGGGACCCCGACCTACGAGCAGTACTTC. Translation: CASSPFVGTPTYEQYF.

This clone occurred once. The gene calls are TRBV4-3 and TRBJ1-5, with D possibly being TRBD1 (5 bases). CDR1 is LGHNA, CDR2 YSLEER, per germline. The CDR3 runs 13 residues. V was pared by 3 bases and J by 6 bases, with 9 bases between. Here the CDR3 DNA reads TGCGCCAGCAGCCAGGGGGGGGGTCAGCCCCAGCATTTT. It is translated as CASSQGGGQPQHF.